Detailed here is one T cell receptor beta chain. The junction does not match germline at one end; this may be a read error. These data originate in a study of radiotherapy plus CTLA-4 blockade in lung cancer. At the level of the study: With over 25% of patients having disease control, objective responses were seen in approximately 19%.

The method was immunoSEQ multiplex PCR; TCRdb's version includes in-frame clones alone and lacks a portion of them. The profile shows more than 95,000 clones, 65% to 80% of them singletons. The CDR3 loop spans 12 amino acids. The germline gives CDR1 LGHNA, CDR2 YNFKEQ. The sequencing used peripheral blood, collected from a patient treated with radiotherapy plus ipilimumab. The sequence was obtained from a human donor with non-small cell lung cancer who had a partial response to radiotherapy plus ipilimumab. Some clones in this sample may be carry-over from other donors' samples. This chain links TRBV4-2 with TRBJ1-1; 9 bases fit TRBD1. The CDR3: CASSQNRGQSVF. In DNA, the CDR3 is TGTGCCAGCAGCCAAAACAGGGGGCAATCGGTATTT.